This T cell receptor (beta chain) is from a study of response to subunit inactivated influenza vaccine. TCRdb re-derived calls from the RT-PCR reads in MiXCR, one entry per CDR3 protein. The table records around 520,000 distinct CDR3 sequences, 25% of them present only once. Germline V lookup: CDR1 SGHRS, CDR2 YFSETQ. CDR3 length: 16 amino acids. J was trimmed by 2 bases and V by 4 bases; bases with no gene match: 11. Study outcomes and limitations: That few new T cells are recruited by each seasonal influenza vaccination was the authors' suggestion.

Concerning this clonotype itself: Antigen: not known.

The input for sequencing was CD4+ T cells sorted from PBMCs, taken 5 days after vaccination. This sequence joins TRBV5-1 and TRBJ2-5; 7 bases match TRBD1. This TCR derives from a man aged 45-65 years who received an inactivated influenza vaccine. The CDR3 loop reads CASSPGYRGGQETQYF. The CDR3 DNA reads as TGCGCCAGCAGCCCGGGATACAGGGGTGGTCAAGAGACCCAGTACTTC.